Listed here are 9 T cell receptor beta chains from one sample, sequenced in a study of Tregs in tolerant kidney transplant recipients. The table came from immunoSEQ multiplex PCR; TCRdb's copy has only in-frame clones and leaves some out. The sample contains about 110,000 clones, 85% to 90% of which appear only once. The material was CD4+ T cells from blood, obtained before the transplant. These TCRs come from a human donor who received a combined kidney and bone marrow transplant.

In nucleotides, the CDR3 is TGTGCCTGCGAACCCTGGGTAGCGGGAGCCACAGATACGCAGTATTTT. Protein sequence: CACEPWVAGATDTQYF. The chain has TRBV30 and TRBJ2-3, with 9 bases identical to TRBD2. Germline CDR1 reads GTSNPN; CDR2 reads SVGIG (reference sequence). This CDR3 region has 16 residues. V lost 6 bases, J lost 2 bases, and 12 bases stayed unmatched.

This chain joins TRBV18 and TRBJ2-5; TRBD2 agrees at 10 bases. V dropped 2 bases and J dropped 4; count of bases not matched to a gene: 7. Germline-derived CDR1 and CDR2 are KGHSH and LQKENI. The length of the CDR3 is 16 residues. This CDR3 is CASSPFQREGAETQYF. CDR3 DNA sequence: TGTGCCAGCTCACCATTCCAGCGGGAGGGAGCAGAGACCCAGTACTTC.

As for this clone: Compared with germline, one end of the junction differs, possibly owing to a read error. The chain joins TRBV4-1 to TRBJ2-1; 9 bases line up with TRBD2. This CDR3 comprises 13 residues. Per germline, CDR1 MGHRA and CDR2 YSYEKL. The DNA of the CDR3 is TGCGCCAGCAGTCAAGACGTAGCGGGAGTGCAGTTCTTC. Residues: CASSQDVAGVQFF.

CDR3 amino acids: CASRLFSGPGNTIYF. In DNA form, the CDR3 reads TGCGCCAGCAGGCTATTCTCAGGGCCTGGAAACACCATATATTTT. The rearrangement joins TRBV5-1 to TRBJ1-3, with a possible D match to TRBD1 (5 bases). There are 15 residues in the CDR3. V lost 5 bases to trimming and J lost 2 bases, with 14 bases between them. The V gene's germline CDR1 is SGHRS and CDR2 YFSETQ.

V is TRBV18 and J is TRBJ2-1; tentative D call: TRBD2 (5 bases). Germline V CDR1 and CDR2: KGHSH, LQKENI. Trimming removed 5 bases from V and 4 bases from J, with 15 bases in between. The CDR3 sequence is 15 residues long. The CDR3: CASSSGMWPYNEQFF. The CDR3, as DNA: TGTGCCAGCTCATCCGGGATGTGGCCGTACAATGAGCAGTTCTTC.

The rearrangement uses TRBV6-7 and TRBJ2-7; 9 bases fit TRBD1. TRBV6-7 is placed among ORFs of uncertain function. V dropped 4 bases and J dropped 3; count of bases not matched to a gene: 10. The CDR3 loop spans 16 amino acids. CDR3 amino acids: CASSLPSGTGHYEQYF. The DNA of the CDR3 is TGTGCCAGCAGTTTACCTTCCGGGACAGGGCACTACGAGCAGTACTTC.

The chain employs TRBV19 and TRBJ1-1, with TRBD1 identical over 8 bases. J lost 4 bases, V lost 4 bases, and 11 bases had no gene match. Germline-derived CDR1 and CDR2 are LNHDA and SQIVND (reference sequence). The CDR3 length is 16 residues. This chain's CDR3 is CASSTPGQGRVTEAFF. CDR3 sequence (DNA): TGTGCCAGTAGTACCCCCGGACAGGGAAGGGTCACTGAAGCTTTCTTT.

The V and J genes are TRBV19 and TRBJ2-2; the D gene is possibly TRBD2 (5 bases). Germline lookup yields CDR1 LNHDA and CDR2 SQIVND (reference sequence). CDR3 length: 15 residues. V gave up 5 bases and J gave up 4 bases, with 14 bases separating them. The CDR3 protein is CASSLGVRGTGELFF. The CDR3 nucleotides are TGTGCCAGTAGTCTCGGGGTCCGGGGCACCGGGGAGCTGTTTTTT.

The rearrangement joins TRBV6-5 to TRBJ1-1, with TRBD1 as a possible D gene (5 bases). The V end lost 8 bases, the J end lost 7 bases, and 11 bases lay between the germline ends. Germline CDR1 is MNHEY and CDR2 is SVGAGI. The CDR3 is 11 amino acids. This CDR3 reads CASCQGSEAFF. The CDR3 DNA reads as TGTGCCAGCTGTCAGGGCAGTGAAGCTTTCTTT.